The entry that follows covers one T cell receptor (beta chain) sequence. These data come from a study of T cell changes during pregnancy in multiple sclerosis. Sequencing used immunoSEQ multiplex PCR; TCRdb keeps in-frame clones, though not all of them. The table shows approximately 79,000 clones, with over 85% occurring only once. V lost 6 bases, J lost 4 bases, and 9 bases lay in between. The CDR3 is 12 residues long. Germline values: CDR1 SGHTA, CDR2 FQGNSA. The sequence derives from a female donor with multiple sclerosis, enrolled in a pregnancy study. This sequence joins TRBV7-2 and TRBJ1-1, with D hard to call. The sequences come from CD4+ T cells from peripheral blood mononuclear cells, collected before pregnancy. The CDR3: CASSNRATEAFF. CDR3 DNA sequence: TGTGCCAGCAGTAACAGAGCCACTGAAGCTTTCTTT.